These T cell receptor beta chains were read from a single sample in a study of brain T cells in children with intractable seizures. TCRdb keeps only in-frame clones here, not all; method: immunoSEQ multiplex PCR. The repertoire consists of about 110,000 clones, with 85% to 95% occurring once and the leading ten covering 3.5% to 4%. The starting material was peripheral blood, obtained at surgery. The receptor source for this set is a boy under two years old with hemimegalencephaly and intractable seizures. The CDR3 runs from the conserved cysteine through the conserved F or W. D genes are given only for firm matches. Part of the rows lack a size; the others show once, few, many or a class for expanded clones.

TRBV2,TRBD1,TRBJ2-7,-,TGTGCCAGCAGCCCGACAGGGGACGAGCAGTACTTC,CASSPTGDEQYF
TRBV7-2,-,TRBJ2-3,-,TGTGCCAGCAGTTATATTGGGGGGGCCGATACGCAGTATTTT,CASSYIGGADTQYF
TRBV27,TRBD2,TRBJ2-2,once,TGTGCCAGCAGTATAAGACCCTCCCGGGCGGGAGAGGCCACCGGGGAGCTGTTTTTT,CASSIRPSRAGEATGELFF
TRBV7-3,-,TRBJ2-1,-,TGTGCCCGGAGGGGGGGTACTTCGGATGAGCAGTTCTTC,CARRGGTSDEQFF
TRBV4-1,TRBD2,TRBJ2-1,-,TGCGCCAGCAGCCAAGGACTAGCGGCCTACAATGAGCAGTTCTTC,CASSQGLAAYNEQFF
TRBV4-2,-,TRBJ1-2,-,TGTGCCAGCAGCCAAGGTCGACGGGGGTCCCCGAACTATGGCTACACCTTC,CASSQGRRGSPNYGYTF
TRBV6-5,TRBD1,TRBJ1-1,-,TGTGCCAGCAGTTACGCGACAGGGTCCACTGAAGCTTTCTTT,CASSYATGSTEAFF
TRBV5-4,TRBD1,TRBJ1-3,-,TGTGCCAGCAGCTGGACAGGGGGAGGAAACACCATATATTTT,CASSWTGGGNTIYF
TRBV3-1/TRBV3-2,-,TRBJ2-7,-,TGTGCCAGCGAGGTGGGTCACAGAAACTACGAGCAGTACTTC,CASEVGHRNYEQYF
TRBV10-3,TRBD1,TRBJ1-1,-,TGTGCCGTCGCAAAACCTAACAGGGGCGGCACTGAAGCTTTCTTT,CAVAKPNRGGTEAFF
TRBV6-1,TRBD1,TRBJ1-3,-,TGTGCCAGCAGTGAATTCGGGGCCCGGTCACAGGGGGCTGGAAACACCATATATTTT,CASSEFGARSQGAGNTIYF
TRBV27,-,TRBJ2-7,-,TGTGCCAGCAGCCGCATGGGGACATACGAGCAGTACTTC,CASSRMGTYEQYF
TRBV30,TRBD1,TRBJ2-5,-,TGTGCCTGGAGTGTAGGTGGGACAGAAGAGACCCAGTACTTC,CAWSVGGTEETQYF
TRBV29-1,-,TRBJ2-1,-,TGCAGCGCCCAGGGCACCGGTCGGTCCAATGAGCAGTTCTTC,CSAQGTGRSNEQFF
TRBV6-5,TRBD1,TRBJ2-7,-,TGTGCCAGCAGTTACTACGGACAGGGACCTCGGGAGCAGTACTTC,CASSYYGQGPREQYF
TRBV4-1,-,TRBJ1-5,-,TGCGCCAGCAGCCAAGAAAACTCACTCCTCAGCAATCAGCCCCAGCATTTT,CASSQENSLLSNQPQHF
TRBV4-1,-,TRBJ2-3,-,TGCGCCAGCAGCCAAGGATCTAGCGCAGATACGCAGTATTTT,CASSQGSSADTQYF
TRBV4-1,-,TRBJ2-6,-,TGCGCCAGCAGCCAAGGACGGTTCCGGGCCAACGTCCTGACTTTC,CASSQGRFRANVLTF
TRBV2,TRBD1,TRBJ2-7,-,TGTGCCAGCAGCGGACAGGTTTTCTACGAGCAGTACTTC,CASSGQVFYEQYF
TRBV28,-,TRBJ2-7,-,TGTGCCAGCAGTTTATTTGGCGGGACCACCTACGAGCAGTACTTC,CASSLFGGTTYEQYF
TRBV6-2/TRBV6-3,-,TRBJ2-3,-,TGTGCCAGCAACCCCCTCGGGCGGGCCACAGATACGCAGTATTTT,CASNPLGRATDTQYF
TRBV2,-,TRBJ2-1,-,TGTGCCAGCGGGCGGGGAGAGCAGTTCTTC,CASGRGEQFF